This TCR beta chain is from a study of glioma-infiltrating T cells after dendritic cell vaccination. Overall study context: Patients had newly diagnosed or recurrent glioblastoma and received dendritic cell vaccines. Patients received three intradermal dendritic cell vaccine injections at biweekly intervals.

The method was immunoSEQ multiplex PCR; TCRdb's version includes in-frame clones alone and lacks a portion of them. The table includes 35,000 to 40,000 clones, approximately 84% detected once. The CDR3 has 14 residues. V shed 3 bases and J 5 bases; nucleotides not matched to a gene: 5. Germline V lookup: CDR1 SGDLS, CDR2 YYNGEE. The sample consisted of blood, taken before dendritic cell vaccination. The chain couples TRBV9 to TRBJ2-7, with 10 bases matching TRBD2. The sequence was collected from a human donor with glioblastoma. The DNA for the CDR3 is TGTGCCAGCAGCGCCAGCGGGGGGGCCCACGAGCAGTACTTC. This codes for CASSASGGAHEQYF.